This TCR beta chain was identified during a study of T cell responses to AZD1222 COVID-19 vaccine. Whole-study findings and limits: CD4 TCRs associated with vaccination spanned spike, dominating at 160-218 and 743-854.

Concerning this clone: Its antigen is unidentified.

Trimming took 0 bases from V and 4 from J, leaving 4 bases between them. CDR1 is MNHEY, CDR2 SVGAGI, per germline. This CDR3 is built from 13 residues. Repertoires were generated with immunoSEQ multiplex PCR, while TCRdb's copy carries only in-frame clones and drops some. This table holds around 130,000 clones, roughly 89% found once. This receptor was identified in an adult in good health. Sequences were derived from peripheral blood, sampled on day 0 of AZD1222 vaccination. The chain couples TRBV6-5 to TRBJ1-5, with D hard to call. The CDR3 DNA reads TGTGCCAGCAGTTACTCAAAAAATCAGCCCCAGCATTTT. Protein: CASSYSKNQPQHF.